The source of this TCR beta chain is a study of blood T cell repertoires in COVID-19. Study as a whole: Donors in the United States, Italy and Spain gave samples during acute or convalescent COVID-19.

Authors' processing steps: Scientists estimated how many nucleated cells there were by amplifying reference gene primers. The protocol was immunoSEQ multiplex PCR, while the TCRdb copy is restricted to in-frame clones and leaves out a portion. V, J and clone size derive from that table, while D and trimming were established from the DNA sequence. The sample records a few hundred thousand clones, 70% to 90% being singletons. What was sequenced was peripheral blood. This receptor was identified in a human donor in a cohort sampled during active COVID-19.

In nucleotides, the CDR3 is TGCGCCAGCAGATTAACGCAGGGGAACTATGGCTACACCTTC. It codes for CASRLTQGNYGYTF. This sequence joins TRBV5-1 and TRBJ1-2; maybe TRBD1 (6 bases). The CDR3 covers 14 residues. V was cut by 5 bases and J by 2 bases, with 13 bases left in between. Germline V CDR1 and CDR2: SGHRS, YFSETQ.